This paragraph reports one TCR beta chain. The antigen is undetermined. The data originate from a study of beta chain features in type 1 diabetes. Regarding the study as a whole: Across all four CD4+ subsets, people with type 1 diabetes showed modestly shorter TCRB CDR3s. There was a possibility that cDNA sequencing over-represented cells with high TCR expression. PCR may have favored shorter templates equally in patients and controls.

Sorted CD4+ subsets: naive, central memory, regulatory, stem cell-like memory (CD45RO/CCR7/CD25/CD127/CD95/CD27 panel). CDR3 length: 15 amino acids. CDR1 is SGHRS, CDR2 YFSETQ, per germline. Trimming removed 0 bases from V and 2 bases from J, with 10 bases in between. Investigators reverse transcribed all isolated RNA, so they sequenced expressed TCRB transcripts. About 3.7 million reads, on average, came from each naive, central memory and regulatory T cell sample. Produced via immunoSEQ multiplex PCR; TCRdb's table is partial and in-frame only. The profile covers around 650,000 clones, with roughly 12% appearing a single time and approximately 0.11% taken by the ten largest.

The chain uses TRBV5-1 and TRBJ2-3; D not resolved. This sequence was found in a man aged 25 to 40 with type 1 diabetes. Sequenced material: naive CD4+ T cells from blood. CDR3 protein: CASSLDGRTTDTQYF. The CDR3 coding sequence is TGCGCCAGCAGCTTGGACGGAAGAACCACAGATACGCAGTATTTT.